This T cell receptor beta chain was sequenced during a study of cytotoxic CD8 clonotypes in ibrutinib-treated CLL. Study information: Within the patient group, ten to twelve were relapsed/refractory and roughly 16 treatment-naive, and some 18 were IGHV unmutated.

For this clone: Its target is unknown.

Profiled with immunoSEQ multiplex PCR; TCRdb holds only in-frame clones, not every one. The sample shows 200,000 to 250,000 clones, more than 70% of them seen only once. This CDR3 has 15 residues. V was pared by 3 bases and J by 6 bases, with 15 bases between. Germline values: CDR1 MNHNS, CDR2 SASEGT. General study findings and limits: Pretreatment clonality was elevated relative to age-matched healthy donors and paralleled circulating CD8+ T-cell counts. Clonality was higher at ibrutinib response and returned toward baseline at progression. Sustained-remission patients were sampled at different times than progressing patients were.

The TCR sequence derives from a human donor with chronic lymphocytic leukemia. The chain joins TRBV6-1 to TRBJ1-5; D remains unclear. The sample was PBMCs, taken after 12 months of ibrutinib treatment. CDR3 loop: CASSDPGRLTQPQHF. CDR3 DNA sequence: TGTGCCAGCAGTGACCCCGGCCGGCTGACTCAGCCCCAGCATTTT.